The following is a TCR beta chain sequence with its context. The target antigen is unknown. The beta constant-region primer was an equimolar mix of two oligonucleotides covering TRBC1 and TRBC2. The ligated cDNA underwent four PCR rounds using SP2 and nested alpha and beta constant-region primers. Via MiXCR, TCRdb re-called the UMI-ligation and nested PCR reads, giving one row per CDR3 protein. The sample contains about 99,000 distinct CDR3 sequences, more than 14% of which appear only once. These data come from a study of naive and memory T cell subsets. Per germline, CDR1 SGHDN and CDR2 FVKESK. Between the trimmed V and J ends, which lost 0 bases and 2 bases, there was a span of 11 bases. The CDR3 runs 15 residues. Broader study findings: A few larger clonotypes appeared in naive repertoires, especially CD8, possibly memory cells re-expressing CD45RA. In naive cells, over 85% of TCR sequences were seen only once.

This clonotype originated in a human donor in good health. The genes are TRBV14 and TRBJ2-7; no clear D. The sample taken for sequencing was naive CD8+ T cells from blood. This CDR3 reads CASSQDVAFPYEQYF. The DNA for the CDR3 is TGTGCCAGCAGCCAAGATGTCGCGTTCCCCTACGAGCAGTACTTC.